This note documents a single T cell receptor (beta chain) sequence. The target antigen is unknown. The data were taken from a study of T cells in localized non-small cell lung cancer. The study's findings and limits: Median detection of top 100 tumor clones in adjacent lung was roughly 61 clones. A higher density of T cells in blood coincided with extended overall survival.

Repertoires were generated with immunoSEQ multiplex PCR, while TCRdb's copy carries only in-frame clones and drops some. The sample records about 31,000 clones, approximately 91% being singletons. J was trimmed by 2 bases and V by 6 bases; bases with no gene match: 4. CDR1 SNHLY and CDR2 FYNNEI come from the germline V gene. The CDR3 sequence is 15 residues long. The rearrangement joins TRBV2 to TRBJ2-5; the match to TRBD2 covers 12 bases. The sample in question was peripheral blood mononuclear cells, obtained before any cancer treatment. The receptor's source is a woman aged 40-70 years with stage III lung adenocarcinoma. The CDR3 nucleotides are TGTGCCAGCAGCGGGACTAGCGGGTTTCAAGAGACCCAGTACTTC. Its translation is CASSGTSGFQETQYF.